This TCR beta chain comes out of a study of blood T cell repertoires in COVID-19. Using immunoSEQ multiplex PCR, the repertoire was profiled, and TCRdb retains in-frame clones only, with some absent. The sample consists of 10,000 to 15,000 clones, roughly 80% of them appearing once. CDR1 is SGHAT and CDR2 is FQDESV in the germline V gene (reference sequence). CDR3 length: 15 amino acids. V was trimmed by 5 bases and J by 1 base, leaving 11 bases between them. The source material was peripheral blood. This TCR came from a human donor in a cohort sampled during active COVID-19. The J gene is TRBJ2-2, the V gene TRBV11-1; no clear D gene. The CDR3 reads CASSILPGNTGELFF. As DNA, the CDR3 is TGTGCCAGCAGCATACTTCCAGGGAACACCGGGGAGCTGTTTTTT. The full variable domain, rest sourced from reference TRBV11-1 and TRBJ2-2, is EAEVAQSPRYKITEKSQAVAFWCDPISGHATLYWYRQILGQGPELLVQFQDESVVDDSQLPKDRFSAERLKGVDSTLKIQPAELGDSAMYLCASSILPGNTGELFFGEGSRLTVL.